This section outlines one T cell receptor beta chain sequence together with its context. Its specificity is unknown. Repertoires were generated with immunoSEQ multiplex PCR, while TCRdb's copy carries only in-frame clones and drops some. The table includes fewer than 4,500 clones, 74% detected once. Trimming removed 4 bases at V and 8 bases at J, with 14 bases between. CDR1 is GTSNPN, CDR2 SVGIG, per germline (reference sequence). This CDR3 region has 12 residues. These data come from a study of STAT3 mutations in large granular lymphocyte leukemia. General study results and limits: Treatment regimens differed across patients between samplings. In several patients, dominant TCR clone burden exceeded STAT3 mutant burden, suggesting STAT3 mutation arose secondarily. Every T-cell large granular lymphocyte leukemia patient had at least one immunodominant TCR beta clonotype.

The V gene is TRBV30, the J gene TRBJ1-2; TRBD1 is a possible D gene (6 bases). This TCR came from a man between 60 and 70 years old with T-cell large granular lymphocyte leukemia. Some clones in this sample may be carry-over from other donors' samples. Material for sequencing was peripheral blood mononuclear cells. The CDR3 loop reads CAWNFGGNGYTF. The CDR3 bases are TGTGCCTGGAATTTTGGGGGCAACGGCTACACCTTC.